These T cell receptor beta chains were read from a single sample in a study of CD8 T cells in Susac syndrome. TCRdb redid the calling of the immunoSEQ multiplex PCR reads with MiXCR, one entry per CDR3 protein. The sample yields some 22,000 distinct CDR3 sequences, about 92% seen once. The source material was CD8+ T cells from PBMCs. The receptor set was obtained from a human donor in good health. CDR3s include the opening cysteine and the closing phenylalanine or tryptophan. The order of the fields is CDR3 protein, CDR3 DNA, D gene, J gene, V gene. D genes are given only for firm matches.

CDR3aa: CASSSGQYTDGYTF
CDR3nt: TGTGCCAGCAGTTCAGGACAGTACACGGATGGCTACACCTTC
d_gene: NA
j_gene: TRBJ1-2
v_gene: TRBV27

CDR3aa: CATSDTDRSRGGELFF
CDR3nt: TGTGCCACCAGTGATACGGACAGGTCAAGAGGCGGGGAGCTGTTTTTT
d_gene: TRBD1
j_gene: TRBJ2-2
v_gene: TRBV24-1

CDR3aa: CASSRGVTEAFF
CDR3nt: TGTGCCAGTAGTCGGGGTGTCACTGAAGCTTTCTTT
d_gene: NA
j_gene: TRBJ1-1
v_gene: TRBV19

CDR3aa: CASSARGDQPQHF
CDR3nt: TGTGCCAGCAGTGCCAGGGGCGATCAGCCCCAGCATTTT
d_gene: NA
j_gene: TRBJ1-5
v_gene: TRBV25-1

CDR3aa: CASSPWGATNEKLFF
CDR3nt: TGTGCCAGCAGTCCCTGGGGGGCAACTAATGAAAAACTGTTTTTT
d_gene: NA
j_gene: TRBJ1-4
v_gene: TRBV12-3/TRBV12-4

CDR3aa: CSARDQQGGNQPQHF
CDR3nt: TGCAGTGCTAGAGATCAACAGGGTGGCAATCAGCCCCAGCATTTT
d_gene: NA
j_gene: TRBJ1-5
v_gene: TRBV20-1

CDR3aa: CASSYGDTGIGRGYEQYF
CDR3nt: TGTGCCAGCAGTTATGGGGACACAGGTATCGGCAGGGGTTACGAGCAGTACTTC
d_gene: NA
j_gene: TRBJ2-7
v_gene: TRBV6-5

CDR3aa: CASSATETQYF
CDR3nt: TGTGCCAGCAGTGCCACCGAGACCCAGTACTTC
d_gene: NA
j_gene: TRBJ2-5
v_gene: TRBV12-3/TRBV12-4

CDR3aa: CASSLESSETQYF
CDR3nt: TGTGCCAGCAGCTTAGAGTCATCAGAGACCCAGTACTTC
d_gene: NA
j_gene: TRBJ2-5
v_gene: TRBV11-2

CDR3aa: CASREGNEQFF
CDR3nt: TGTGCCAGCAGGGAGGGCAATGAGCAGTTCTTC
d_gene: NA
j_gene: TRBJ2-1
v_gene: TRBV27